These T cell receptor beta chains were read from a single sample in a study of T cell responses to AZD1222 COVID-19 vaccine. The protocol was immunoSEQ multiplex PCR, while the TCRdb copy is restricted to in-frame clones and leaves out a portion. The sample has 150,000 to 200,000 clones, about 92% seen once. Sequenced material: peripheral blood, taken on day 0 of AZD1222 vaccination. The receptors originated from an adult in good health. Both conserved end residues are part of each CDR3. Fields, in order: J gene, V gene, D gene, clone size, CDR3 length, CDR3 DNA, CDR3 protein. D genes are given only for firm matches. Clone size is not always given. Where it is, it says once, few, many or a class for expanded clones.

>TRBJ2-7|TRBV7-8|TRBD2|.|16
TGTGCCAGCAGCTTCCCCACTAGCGGGACCAATGGGCCCTTGGACTTC
CASSFPTSGTNGPLDF
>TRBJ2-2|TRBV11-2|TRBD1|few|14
TGTGCCAGCAGCACACAGGGGGCGGGCGGGGAGCTGTTTTTT
CASSTQGAGGELFF
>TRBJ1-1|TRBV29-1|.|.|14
TGCAGCGTTGAGGGCAGGGCAGGGGTGACTGAAGCTTTCTTT
CSVEGRAGVTEAFF
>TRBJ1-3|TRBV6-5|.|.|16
TGTGCCAGCAGTTACTCGAGGACACTCTCTGGAAACACCATATATTTT
CASSYSRTLSGNTIYF
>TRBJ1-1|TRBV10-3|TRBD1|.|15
TGTGCCACCCTAGAGCAGGGGGTGAGGAACACTGAAGCTTTCTTT
CATLEQGVRNTEAFF
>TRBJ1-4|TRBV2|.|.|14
TGTGCCAGCAGTGGCAGAGCAACTAATGAAAAACTGTTTTTT
CASSGRATNEKLFF
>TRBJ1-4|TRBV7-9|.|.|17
TGTGCCAGCAGCCAACCGGCTTCGGGACTAACTAATGAAAAACTGTTTTTT
CASSQPASGLTNEKLFF
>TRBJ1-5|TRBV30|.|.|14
TGTGCCTGGAGTGTCCTTTCGGGGGATCAGCCCCAGCATTTT
CAWSVLSGDQPQHF
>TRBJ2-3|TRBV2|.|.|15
TGTGCCAGCAGTGAAATGGCGGTAGGCACAGATACGCAGTATTTT
CASSEMAVGTDTQYF
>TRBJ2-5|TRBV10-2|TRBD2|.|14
TGCGCCACGCGACTAGCGGGGCCTCAAGAGACCCAGTACTTC
CATRLAGPQETQYF
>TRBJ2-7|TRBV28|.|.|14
TGTGCCAGCATCTCCGCCGGGTCGTACTACGAGCAGTACTTC
CASISAGSYYEQYF
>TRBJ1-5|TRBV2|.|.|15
TGTGCCAGCAGTGAGAACAGGGAATTCCATCAGCCCCAGCATTTT
CASSENREFHQPQHF
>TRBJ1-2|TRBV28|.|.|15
TGTGCCAGCAGTTCCGGGGGGGAAACTAACTATGGCTACACCTTC
CASSSGGETNYGYTF
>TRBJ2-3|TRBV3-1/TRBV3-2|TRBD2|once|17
TGTGCCAGCAGCCAAAGGCCAGCGGGGGTAGGCGCAGATACGCAGTATTTT
CASSQRPAGVGADTQYF
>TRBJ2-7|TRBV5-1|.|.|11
TGCGCCAGCAGCTCTGGCGGCGAGCAGTACTTC
CASSSGGEQYF
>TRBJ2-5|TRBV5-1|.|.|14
TGCGCCAGCAGCTTGGCCGGTCTACAAGAGACCCAGTACTTC
CASSLAGLQETQYF
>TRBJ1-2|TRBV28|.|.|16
TGTGCCAGCAGTTTGGCCCCTAAGTTGTCAGGGTATGGCTACACCTTC
CASSLAPKLSGYGYTF
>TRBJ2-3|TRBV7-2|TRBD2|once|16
TGTGCCAGCAGCCCGGGACTAGCGGGGGGCACTGATACGCAGTATTTT
CASSPGLAGGTDTQYF
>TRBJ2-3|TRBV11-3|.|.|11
TGTGCCAGCAGCTTTTTCGATACGCAGTATTTT
CASSFFDTQYF
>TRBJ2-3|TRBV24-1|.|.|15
TGTGCCACCAGTGACCACAGGGAGAGCACAGATACGCAGTATTTT
CATSDHRESTDTQYF
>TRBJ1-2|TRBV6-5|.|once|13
TGTGCCAGCAGTATTGAGGGATCCTATGGCTACACCTTC
CASSIEGSYGYTF
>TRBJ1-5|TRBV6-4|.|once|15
TGTGCCAGCAGCTCTGGCAGGTGGATCAATCAGCCCCAGCATTTT
CASSSGRWINQPQHF
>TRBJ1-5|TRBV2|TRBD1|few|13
TGTGCCAGCAGTGGGACAGGGGTTCAGCCCCAGCATTTT
CASSGTGVQPQHF
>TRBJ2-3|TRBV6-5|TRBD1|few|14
TGTGCCAGCAAGGACAGGATTTTAGCAGATACGCAGTATTTT
CASKDRILADTQYF
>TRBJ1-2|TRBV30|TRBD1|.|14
TGTGCCTGGAGTACAACAGGGGGTGGCTATGGCTACACCTTC
CAWSTTGGGYGYTF
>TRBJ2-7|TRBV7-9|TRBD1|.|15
TGTGCCAGCAGCTCTGCCGGGACAGGGGGCTACGAGCAGTACTTC
CASSSAGTGGYEQYF
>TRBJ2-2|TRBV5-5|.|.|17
TGTGCCAGCAGCTCTTCAGCAGGGGTCTTTGGCACCGGGGAGCTGTTTTTT
CASSSSAGVFGTGELFF
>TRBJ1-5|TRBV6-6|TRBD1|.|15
TGTGCCAGCAGTTACGGCGACAGGGGCAATCAGCCCCAGCATTTT
CASSYGDRGNQPQHF
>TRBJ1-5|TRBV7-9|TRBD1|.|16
TGTGCCAGCAGCTTACTAGCGGACAGGGAAAATCAGCCCCAGCATTTT
CASSLLADRENQPQHF
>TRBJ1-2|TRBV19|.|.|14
TGTGCCAGTAGTCTAACACAAGGGGGCTATGGCTACACCTTC
CASSLTQGGYGYTF
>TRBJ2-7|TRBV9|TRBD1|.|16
TGTGCCAGCAGCGTAGGCGCGGGACAGGGGAACTACGAGCAGTACTTC
CASSVGAGQGNYEQYF
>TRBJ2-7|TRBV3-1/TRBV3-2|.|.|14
TGTGCCAGCAGCCGAAAAAAGGTCCCCTACGAGCAGTACTTC
CASSRKKVPYEQYF
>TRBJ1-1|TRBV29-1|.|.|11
TGCAGCGCCCGGAGGAACACTGAAGCTTTCTTT
CSARRNTEAFF
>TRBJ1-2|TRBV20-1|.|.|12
TGCAGTGCTAGTTTCCGGGAGTATGGCTACACCTTC
CSASFREYGYTF
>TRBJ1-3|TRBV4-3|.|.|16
TGCGCCAGCAGCCAAGATATGGCAATAACTGGAAACACCATATATTTT
CASSQDMAITGNTIYF
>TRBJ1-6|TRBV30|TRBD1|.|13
TGTGCCTGGACCGGGACAGGGGGCCCACCCCTCCACTTT
CAWTGTGGPPLHF
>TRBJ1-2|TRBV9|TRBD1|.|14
TGTGCCAGCAGCGGGACAGGGTCTTCCTATGGCTACACCTTC
CASSGTGSSYGYTF
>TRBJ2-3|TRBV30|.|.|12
TGTGCCTGGTCTATGTGGAGGGATACGCAGTATTTT
CAWSMWRDTQYF
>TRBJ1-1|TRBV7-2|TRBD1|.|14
TGTGCCAGCAGCGTCGGACAGGCGAACACTGAAGCTTTCTTT
CASSVGQANTEAFF
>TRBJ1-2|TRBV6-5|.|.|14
TGTGCCAGCAGTTACTCTTCGGCTAACTATGGCTACACCTTC
CASSYSSANYGYTF
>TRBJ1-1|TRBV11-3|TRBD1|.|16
TGTGCCAGCAGAGAGATAGGACAGGGGCCCGACACTGAAGCTTTCTTT
CASREIGQGPDTEAFF
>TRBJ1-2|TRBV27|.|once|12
TGTGCCAGCAGCCCGGACGGCTATGGCTACACCTTC
CASSPDGYGYTF
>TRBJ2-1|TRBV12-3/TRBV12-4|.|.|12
TGTGCCAGCAGTTTAGCGCTAGCTAAGCAGTTCTTC
CASSLALAKQFF
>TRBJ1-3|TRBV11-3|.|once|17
TGTGCCAGCAGTCAAGAGGGGTGGTTCATCTCTGGAAACACCATATATTTT
CASSQEGWFISGNTIYF
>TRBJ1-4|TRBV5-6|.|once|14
TGTGCCAGCAGGACACAGGGTCGGGATGAAAAACTGTTTTTT
CASRTQGRDEKLFF
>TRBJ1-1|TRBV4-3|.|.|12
TGCGCCAGCAGCCAAGAGAGGGAACGAGCTTTCTTT
CASSQERERAFF
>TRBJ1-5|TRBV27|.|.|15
TGTGCCAGCAGTCTGTCGGCGTCTCTCAATCAGCCCCAGCATTTT
CASSLSASLNQPQHF
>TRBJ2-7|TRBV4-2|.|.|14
TGTGCCAGCAGCCGCGAACAGGGACCCTACGAGCAGTACTTC
CASSREQGPYEQYF
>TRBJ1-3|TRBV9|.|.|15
TGTGCCAGCAGCGTAGTGGGGATCCCTGGAAACACCATATATTTT
CASSVVGIPGNTIYF
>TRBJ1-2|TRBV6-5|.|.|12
TGTGCCAGCCGCGGCGGGAACTATGGCTACACCTTC
CASRGGNYGYTF
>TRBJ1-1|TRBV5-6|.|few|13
TGTGCCAGCAGCTTTGGGATGGGTGCTGAAGCTTTCTTT
CASSFGMGAEAFF
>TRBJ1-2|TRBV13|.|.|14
TGTGCCAGCAGCTTAGGAGACACGGACTATGGCTACACCTTC
CASSLGDTDYGYTF
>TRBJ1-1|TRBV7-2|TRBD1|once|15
TGTGCCAGCAGCATCACAGGGGGGGCGAACACTGAAGCTTTCTTT
CASSITGGANTEAFF
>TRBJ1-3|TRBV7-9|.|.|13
TGTGCCAGCAGTCTAGCCTCTGGAAACACCATATATTTT
CASSLASGNTIYF